What follows are 22 T cell receptor beta chains derived from one specimen sequenced in a study of shared clonotypes between healthy human individuals (TCRdb year 2020). Receptor libraries were prepared by the immunoSEQ multiplex PCR assay. TCRdb retrieved this table from immuneACCESS and kept in-frame rearrangements only. Not all clones are present; in checked studies, unresolved V genes account for under half, and no reason is known for the remainder. Here the sample has 2 million to 3 million clones; 90% to 95% occur a single time. The biggest ten clones account for more than 0.35% of the sample. The source material was naive CD4+ T cells from PBMCs. This specimen's cell subset or site label, per the study, means: CD45RA+ positively selected. The receptors were gathered from a man between 18 and 35 years old in good health. Some clones in this sample may be carry-over from other donors' samples.

For this clone: Other DNA sequences from this sample encode an identical CDR3 as well. The chain uses TRBV28 and TRBJ1-4, with 8 bases identical to TRBD1. V gave up 4 bases and J gave up 8 bases; unmatched junction bases: 9. The CDR3 consists of 15 residues. Germline assignment: CDR1 MDHEN and CDR2 SYDVKM. The CDR3 is CASSSAGTGNEKLFF. The CDR3 DNA follows: TGTGCCAGCAGTTCGGCCGGGACAGGAAACGAAAAACTGTTTTTT.

The chain is built from TRBV2 and TRBJ2-2; 8 positions match TRBD2. The CDR3 sequence is 15 residues long. V was pared by 9 bases and J by 2 bases, with 8 bases of the junction left unmatched. Germline values: CDR1 SNHLY, CDR2 FYNNEI. Here the CDR3 DNA reads TGTGCCAGTGGGAGACTAGCGCCTAACACCGGGGAGCTGTTTTTT. This encodes CASGRLAPNTGELFF.

The chain uses TRBV14 and TRBJ2-1, with D possibly matching TRBD2 (5 bases). V dropped 0 bases and J dropped 8 bases, with 17 bases sitting between them. Germline V gene lookup returns CDR1 SGHDN and CDR2 FVKESK. CDR3 length: 16 amino acids. CDR3 sequence (DNA): TGTGCCAGCAGCCAAGATGGGAGCTTGGGGTTGGATGAGCAGTTCTTC. This encodes CASSQDGSLGLDEQFF.

J is TRBJ2-6 and V is TRBV28; D remains ambiguous. V lost 5 bases and J lost 0, with 8 bases in between. The length of the CDR3 is 15 residues. The germline V gene has CDR1 MDHEN and CDR2 SYDVKM. This CDR3 reads CASSHQYSGANVLTF. The CDR3 nucleotides read TGTGCCAGCAGTCACCAGTACTCTGGGGCCAACGTCCTGACTTTC.

The gene calls are TRBV5-1 and TRBJ2-1; 10 bases map to TRBD2. V trimming: 3 bases; J trimming: 6 bases; junction bases outside the gene matches: 6. The CDR3 runs to 15 residues. Germline lookup yields CDR1 SGHRS and CDR2 YFSETQ. As DNA, the CDR3 is TGCGCCAGCAGCTCTCCGGGACTAGCGCCCAATGAGCAGTTCTTC. Translation gives CASSSPGLAPNEQFF.

This clone was seen a single time. The chain has TRBV6-1 and TRBJ1-5; D call uncertain. Trimming took off 3 bases at V and 6 bases at J, with 9 bases between the two ends. The CDR3 is made up of 13 amino acids. Germline V gene sequence: CDR1 MNHNS, CDR2 SASEGT. CDR3 sequence: CASSENGFQPQHF. The DNA for the CDR3 is TGTGCCAGCAGTGAGAACGGATTTCAGCCCCAGCATTTT.

This clone was counted once. The CDR3 coding sequence is TGTGCCAGCAGTGGAAGGAGACAGGGGAACACCGGGGAGCTGTTTTTT. Translating gives CASSGRRQGNTGELFF. V gene TRBV28 combines with J gene TRBJ2-2; TRBD1 matches at 7 bases. Germline CDR1 is MDHEN and CDR2 is SYDVKM. The V segment lost 5 bases and the J segment 1 base; nucleotides outside the gene matches: 7. This CDR3 spans 16 amino acids.

Only one count was recorded for this clone. Other DNA sequences in this specimen translate into the identical CDR3. The CDR3 loop reads CATSRKLGDYGYTF. CDR3 DNA: TGTGCCACCAGCAGAAAATTGGGGGATTATGGCTACACCTTC. The chain carries TRBV15 and TRBJ1-2; the D gene is possibly TRBD1 (5 bases). The V end lost 2 bases, the J end lost 5 bases, and 12 bases lay between the germline ends. This CDR3 has 14 residues. Germline CDR1 LNHNV, CDR2 YYDKDF (reference sequence).

The chain couples TRBV11-2 to TRBJ2-5; 10 bases line up with TRBD2. Germline CDR1 SGHAT, CDR2 FQNNGV. V shed 5 bases and J 5 bases; nucleotides not matched to a gene: 2. The CDR3 length is 13 residues. The CDR3 loop reads CASSRGLAETQYF. The CDR3 coding sequence is TGTGCCAGCAGCCGGGGACTAGCGGAGACCCAGTACTTC.

The chain combines TRBV14 with TRBJ2-7; D not resolved. Trimming shortened V by 0 bases and J by 2 bases, and 8 bases separated the two germline ends. The CDR3 sequence is 14 residues long. Germline assignment: CDR1 SGHDN and CDR2 FVKESK. CDR3 nucleotide sequence: TGTGCCAGCAGCCAAGAGTTGCCACCCTACGAGCAGTACTTC. Amino acids: CASSQELPPYEQYF.

For this clone: Other DNA sequences within the sample encode an identical CDR3. This chain links TRBV7-2 with TRBJ1-2; no clear D gene. Germline loops: CDR1 SGHTA, CDR2 FQGNSA. This CDR3 has 12 amino acids. V lost 3 bases to trimming and J lost 5 bases, with 7 bases between them. CDR3 sequence (DNA): TGTGCCAGCAGCTTGGACGGTTATGGCTACACCTTC. Protein: CASSLDGYGYTF.

The chain couples TRBV28 to TRBJ1-2; D gene unclear. Deletions cut 7 bases from V and 7 bases from J, with 19 bases between. The CDR3 is made up of 14 amino acids. Per germline, CDR1 MDHEN and CDR2 SYDVKM. The CDR3 here is CASTSPAQTGGYTF. For the CDR3, the DNA is TGTGCCAGCACCTCCCCCGCACAAACGGGTGGCTACACCTTC.

This rearrangement joins TRBV15 to TRBJ2-2; 8 bases align to TRBD2. CDR3 length: 15 residues. The V gene end was trimmed by 5 bases and the J gene end by 4 bases; junction bases not matched to a gene: 6. Germline V gene lookup returns CDR1 LNHNV and CDR2 YYDKDF (reference sequence). The DNA for the CDR3 is TGTGCCACCAGCCGGGGACTAGTCGGCACCGGGGAGCTGTTTTTT. Its protein product is CATSRGLVGTGELFF.

A note on this clone: The same CDR3 arises from other DNA sequences in this sample as well. The chain has TRBV5-1 and TRBJ2-1; 12 nucleotides align to TRBD2. Per germline, CDR1 SGHRS and CDR2 YFSETQ. The length of the CDR3 is 16 residues. J gave up 1 base and V 2 bases, and 1 base lay outside the gene matches. CDR3 sequence: CASSFGLAGSYNEQFF. The CDR3 nucleotides read TGCGCCAGCAGCTTCGGACTAGCGGGATCCTACAATGAGCAGTTCTTC.

The gene calls are TRBV5-1 and TRBJ2-1, with D unclear. This CDR3 comprises 15 residues. Trimming shortened V by 0 bases and J by 4 bases, and 11 bases separated the two germline ends. The V gene's germline CDR1 is SGHRS and CDR2 YFSETQ. Here the CDR3 reads CASSLDEAFYNEQFF. CDR3 bases: TGCGCCAGCAGCTTGGATGAAGCCTTTTACAATGAGCAGTTCTTC. The whole variable domain, filled in from reference TRBV5-1 and TRBJ2-1, reads KAGVTQTPRYLIKTRGQQVTLSCSPISGHRSVSWYQQTPGQGLQFLFEYFSETQRNKGNFPGRFSGRQFSNSRSEMNVSTLELGDSALYLCASSLDEAFYNEQFFGPGTRLTVL.

On this clone: The sample carries other DNA sequences with the same CDR3. V gene TRBV9 combines with J gene TRBJ2-7; D gene ambiguous. Trimming cost V 1 base and J 3 bases, with 11 bases left between them. Germline V gives CDR1 SGDLS, CDR2 YYNGEE. The CDR3 covers 14 residues. CDR3 in amino acids: CASSVLAASYEQYF. CDR3 in DNA: TGTGCCAGCAGCGTACTGGCGGCCAGCTACGAGCAGTACTTC.

The rearrangement links TRBV11-2 to TRBJ2-7; weak D call: TRBD2 (5 bases). The V gene's germline CDR1 is SGHAT and CDR2 FQNNGV. The V end was cut by 5 bases, the J end by 0 bases, with 17 bases between. This CDR3 is 16 amino acids long. The CDR3, as DNA: TGTGCCAGCAGCCCATGGATCGGTGGGAGCTCCTACGAGCAGTACTTC. Residues: CASSPWIGGSSYEQYF.

The J gene is TRBJ2-7, the V gene TRBV5-1, with 9 nucleotides matching TRBD1. The germline gives CDR1 SGHRS, CDR2 YFSETQ. V was pared by 6 bases and J by 3 bases, with 7 bases of the junction left unmatched. The CDR3 extends over 14 amino acids. In DNA form, the CDR3 reads TGCGCCAGCACCCCCGGGACAGGGTTCTACGAGCAGTACTTC. Translation: CASTPGTGFYEQYF.

The V gene is TRBV9, the J gene TRBJ2-3, with 7 nucleotides matching TRBD2. The CDR3 is made up of 16 amino acids. J gave up 2 bases and V 5 bases, and 11 bases lay outside the gene matches. The germline V gene has CDR1 SGDLS and CDR2 YYNGEE. This chain's CDR3 is CASSFWEGGNTDTQYF. CDR3 sequence (DNA): TGTGCCAGCAGTTTCTGGGAGGGAGGGAACACAGATACGCAGTATTTT.

The chain has TRBV6-5 and TRBJ1-1; TRBD1 aligns across 8 bases. This CDR3 spans 14 amino acids. V gave up 6 bases and J gave up 4 bases; unmatched junction bases: 7. Germline loops: CDR1 MNHEY, CDR2 SVGAGI. The CDR3 nucleotides are TGTGCCAGCAGACCCACAGGGGGAACCACTGAAGCTTTCTTT. It is translated as CASRPTGGTTEAFF.

The rearrangement joins TRBV10-3 to TRBJ1-2, with a weak D call TRBD1 (6 bases). The germline V gene encodes CDR1 ENHRY and CDR2 SYGVKD. The CDR3 is made up of 15 amino acids. V was trimmed by 0 bases and J by 4 bases, leaving 12 bases between them. The CDR3 DNA follows: TGTGCCATCAGTGAGTCGATAGGGGGAGGCTATGGCTACACCTTC. Its protein product is CAISESIGGGYGYTF.

Worth noting for this clone: Different DNA sequences within this sample yield the same CDR3. The genes are TRBV5-1 and TRBJ2-7, with 9 bases that match TRBD2. This CDR3 spans 15 amino acids. CDR1 SGHRS and CDR2 YFSETQ come from the germline V gene. Germline trimming cut 0 bases from V and 1 base from J; bases unmatched to any gene: 2. In nucleotides, the CDR3 is TGCGCCAGCAGCTTGGCGGCGGGAGGGTCCTACGAGCAGTACTTC. Translating gives CASSLAAGGSYEQYF.